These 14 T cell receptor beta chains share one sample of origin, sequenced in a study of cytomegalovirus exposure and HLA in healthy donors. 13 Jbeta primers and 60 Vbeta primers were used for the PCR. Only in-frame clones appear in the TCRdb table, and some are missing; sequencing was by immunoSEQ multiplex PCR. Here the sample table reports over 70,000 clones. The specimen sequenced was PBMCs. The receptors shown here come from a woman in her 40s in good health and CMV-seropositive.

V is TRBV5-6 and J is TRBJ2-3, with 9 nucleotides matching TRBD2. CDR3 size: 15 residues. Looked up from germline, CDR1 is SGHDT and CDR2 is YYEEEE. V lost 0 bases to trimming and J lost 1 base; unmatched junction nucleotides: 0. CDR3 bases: TGTGCCAGCAGCTTGGGGACTAGCGGCACAGATACGCAGTATTTT. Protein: CASSLGTSGTDTQYF.

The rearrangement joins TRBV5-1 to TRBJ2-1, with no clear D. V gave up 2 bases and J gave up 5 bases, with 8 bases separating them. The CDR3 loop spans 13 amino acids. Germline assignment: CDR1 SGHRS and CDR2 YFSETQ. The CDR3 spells CASSLSINNEQFF. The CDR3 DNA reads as TGCGCCAGCAGCTTAAGCATCAACAATGAGCAGTTCTTC. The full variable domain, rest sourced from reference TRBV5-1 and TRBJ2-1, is KAGVTQTPRYLIKTRGQQVTLSCSPISGHRSVSWYQQTPGQGLQFLFEYFSETQRNKGNFPGRFSGRQFSNSRSEMNVSTLELGDSALYLCASSLSINNEQFFGPGTRLTVL.

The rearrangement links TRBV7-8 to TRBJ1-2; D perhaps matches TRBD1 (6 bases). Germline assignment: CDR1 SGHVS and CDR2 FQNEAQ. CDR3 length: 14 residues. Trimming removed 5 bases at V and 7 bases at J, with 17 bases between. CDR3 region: CASSAVGGQSGYTF. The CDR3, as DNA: TGTGCCAGCAGCGCCGTCGGGGGGCAGAGTGGCTACACCTTC.

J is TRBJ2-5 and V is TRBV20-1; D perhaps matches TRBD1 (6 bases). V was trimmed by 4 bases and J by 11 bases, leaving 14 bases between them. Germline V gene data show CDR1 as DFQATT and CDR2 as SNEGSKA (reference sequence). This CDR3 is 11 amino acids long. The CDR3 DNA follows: TGCAGTGCTATGATGGGGGACAAGCAGTACTTC. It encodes CSAMMGDKQYF.

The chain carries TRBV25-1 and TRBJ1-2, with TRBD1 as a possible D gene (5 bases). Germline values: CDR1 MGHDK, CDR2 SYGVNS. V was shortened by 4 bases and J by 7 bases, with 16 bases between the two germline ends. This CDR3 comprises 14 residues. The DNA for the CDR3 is TGTGCCAGCAGTGCGGGGGGGATCGGGGGTGGCTACACCTTC. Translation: CASSAGGIGGGYTF.

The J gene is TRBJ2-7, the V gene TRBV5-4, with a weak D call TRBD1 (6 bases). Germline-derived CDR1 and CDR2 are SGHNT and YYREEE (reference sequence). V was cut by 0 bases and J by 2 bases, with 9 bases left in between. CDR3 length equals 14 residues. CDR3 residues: CASSLAGVAYEQYF. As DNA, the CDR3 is TGTGCCAGCAGCTTGGCAGGGGTCGCCTACGAGCAGTACTTC.

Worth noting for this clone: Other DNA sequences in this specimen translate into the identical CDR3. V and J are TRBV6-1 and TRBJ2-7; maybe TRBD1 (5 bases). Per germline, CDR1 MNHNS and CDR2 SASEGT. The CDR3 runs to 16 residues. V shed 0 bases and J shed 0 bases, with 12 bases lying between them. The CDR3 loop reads CASSEAGPPSSYEQYF. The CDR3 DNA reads TGTGCCAGCAGTGAAGCGGGGCCGCCAAGCTCCTACGAGCAGTACTTC.

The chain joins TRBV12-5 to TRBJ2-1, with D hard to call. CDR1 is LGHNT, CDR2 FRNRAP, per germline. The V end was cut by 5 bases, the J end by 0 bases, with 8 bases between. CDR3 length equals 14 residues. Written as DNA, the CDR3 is TGTGCTAGTGGTCCCCCATCCTCCTACAATGAGCAGTTCTTC. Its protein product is CASGPPSSYNEQFF.

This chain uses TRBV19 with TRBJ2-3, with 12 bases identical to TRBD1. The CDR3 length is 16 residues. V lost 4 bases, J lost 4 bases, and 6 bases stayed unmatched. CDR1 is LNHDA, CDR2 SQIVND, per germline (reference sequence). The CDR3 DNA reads TGTGCCAGTAGTAACCCGGGACAGGGGGCGTCAGATACGCAGTATTTT. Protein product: CASSNPGQGASDTQYF.

In DNA form, the CDR3 reads TGTGCCAGCAGCTTAGGGACTAGCGGGGGAGTAGAGACCCAGTACTTC. Its translation: CASSLGTSGGVETQYF. V gene TRBV7-3 combines with J gene TRBJ2-5; 14 nucleotides match TRBD2. The germline V gene has CDR1 SGHTA and CDR2 FQGTGA. The CDR3 extends over 16 amino acids. The J segment lost 4 bases and the V segment lost 2 bases, leaving 3 bases of the junction unmatched.

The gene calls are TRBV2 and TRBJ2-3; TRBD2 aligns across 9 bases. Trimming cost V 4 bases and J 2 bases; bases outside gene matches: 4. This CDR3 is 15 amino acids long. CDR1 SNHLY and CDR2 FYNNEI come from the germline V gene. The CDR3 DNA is TGTGCCAGCAGTGTCCGACTAGCGGACACAGATACGCAGTATTTT. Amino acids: CASSVRLADTDTQYF.

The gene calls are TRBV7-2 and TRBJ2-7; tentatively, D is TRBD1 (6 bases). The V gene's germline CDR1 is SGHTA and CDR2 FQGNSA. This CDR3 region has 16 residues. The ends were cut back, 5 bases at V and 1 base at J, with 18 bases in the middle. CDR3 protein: CASSLARGTLSYEQYF. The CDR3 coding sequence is TGTGCCAGCAGCCTCGCTAGGGGGACCCTATCCTACGAGCAGTACTTC.

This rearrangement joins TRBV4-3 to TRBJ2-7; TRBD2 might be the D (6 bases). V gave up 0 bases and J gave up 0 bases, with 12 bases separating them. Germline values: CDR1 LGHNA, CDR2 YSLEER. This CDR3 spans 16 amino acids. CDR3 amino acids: CASSQDSGRISYEQYF. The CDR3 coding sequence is TGCGCCAGCAGCCAAGATAGCGGCCGGATCTCCTACGAGCAGTACTTC.

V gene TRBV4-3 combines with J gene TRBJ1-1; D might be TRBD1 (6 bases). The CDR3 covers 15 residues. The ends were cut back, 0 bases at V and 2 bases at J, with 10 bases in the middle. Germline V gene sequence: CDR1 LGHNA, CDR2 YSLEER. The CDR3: CASSQDPRGNTEAFF. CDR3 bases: TGCGCCAGCAGCCAAGACCCCAGGGGTAACACTGAAGCTTTCTTT.